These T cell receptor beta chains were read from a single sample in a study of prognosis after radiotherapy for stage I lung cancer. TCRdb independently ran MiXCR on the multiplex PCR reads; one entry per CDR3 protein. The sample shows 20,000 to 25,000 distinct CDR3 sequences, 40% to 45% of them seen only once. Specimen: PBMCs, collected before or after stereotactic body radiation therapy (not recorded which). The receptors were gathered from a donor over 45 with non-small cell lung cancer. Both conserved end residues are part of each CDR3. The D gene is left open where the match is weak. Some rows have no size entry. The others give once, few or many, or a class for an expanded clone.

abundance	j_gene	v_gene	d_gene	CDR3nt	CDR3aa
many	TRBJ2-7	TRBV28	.	TGTGCCAGTTTTGAGGGTGGGTCGGAACACGAGCAGTACTTC	CASFEGGSEHEQYF
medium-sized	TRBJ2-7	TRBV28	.	TGTGCCAGCAGCTCAGAAGAGCAGTACTTC	CASSSEEQYF
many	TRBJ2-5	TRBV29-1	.	TGCAGCGTTGGGGCAGGGTTCGAGACCCAGTACTTC	CSVGAGFETQYF
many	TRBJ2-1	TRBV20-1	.	TGCAGTGCTAGAGGGCTACACACCTACAATGAGCAGTTCTTC	CSARGLHTYNEQFF
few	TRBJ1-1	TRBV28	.	TGTGCCAGCAGTTTCCCCAAGGGGGGCACTGAAGCTTTCTTT	CASSFPKGGTEAFF
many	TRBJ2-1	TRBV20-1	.	TGCAGTGCCAGGGCCCGAGCTGACAATGAGCAGTTCTTC	CSARARADNEQFF
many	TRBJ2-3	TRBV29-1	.	TGCAGCGTTGAAAGCGGGACAGGAGGTACGCAGTATTTT	CSVESGTGGTQYF
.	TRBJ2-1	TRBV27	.	TGTGCCATCAGGCCAGCTGGAGGAGGCAATGAGCAGTTCTTC	CAIRPAGGGNEQFF
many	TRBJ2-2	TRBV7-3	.	TGTGCCAGCAGCTTAGCTCCGGGACACGGGAGGACCGGGGAGCTGTTTTTT	CASSLAPGHGRTGELFF
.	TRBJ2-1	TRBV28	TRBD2	TGTGCCAGCAGTTTATCACCGGGACTAGGAAGCTCCTACAATGAGCAGTTCTTC	CASSLSPGLGSSYNEQFF
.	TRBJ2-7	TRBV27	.	TGTGCCAGCAGTTTACTGGGAAAGGAGTATTACTTC	CASSLLGKEYYF
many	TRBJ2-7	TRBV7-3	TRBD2	TGTGCCAGCAGCCTTAGCGGGAGCACGTACGAGCAGTACTTC	CASSLSGSTYEQYF
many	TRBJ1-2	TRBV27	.	TGTGCCAGCAGTTTATCCAGGGCCTATGGCTACACCTTC	CASSLSRAYGYTF
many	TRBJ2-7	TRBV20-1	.	TGCAGTGCTAGGGTCGCGACGGATAACTACGAGCAGTACTTC	CSARVATDNYEQYF
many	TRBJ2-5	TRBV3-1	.	TGTGCCAGCAGCCAAGGAAACCTGCTGGAGACCCAGTACTTC	CASSQGNLLETQYF
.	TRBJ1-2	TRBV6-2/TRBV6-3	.	TGTGCCAGCAGTTACTCAGGTACCTATGAACCGGGCTACACCTTC	CASSYSGTYEPGYTF
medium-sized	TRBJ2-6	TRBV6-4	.	TGTGCCAGCAGTGTCGTTTCCCCGGGGGCCAACGTCCTGACTTTC	CASSVVSPGANVLTF
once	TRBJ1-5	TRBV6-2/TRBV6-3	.	TGTGCCAGCAGTAACCCAGGTGGAAATCAGCCCCAGCATTTT	CASSNPGGNQPQHF
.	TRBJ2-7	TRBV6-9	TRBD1	TGTGCCAGCAGTTCCCGGAGGACAGGCGGCTCCTACGATCAGTACTTC	CASSSRRTGGSYDQYF
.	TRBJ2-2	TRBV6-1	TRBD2	TGTGCCAGCAGTGTGACTAGCGGGAGGGCTCCCGGGGAGCTGTTTTTT	CASSVTSGRAPGELFF
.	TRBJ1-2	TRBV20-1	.	TGCAGTGCTGTAGGGGGGGACTATGGCTACACCTTC	CSAVGGDYGYTF
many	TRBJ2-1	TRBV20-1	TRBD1	TGCAGTGCCCCGGGACAGGGATACTACAATGAGCAGTTCTTC	CSAPGQGYYNEQFF
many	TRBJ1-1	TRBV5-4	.	TGTGCCAGCATGGTTGGGAGAGAGACTGAAGCTTTCTTT	CASMVGRETEAFF
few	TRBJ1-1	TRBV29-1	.	TGCAGCGTTGGGACGGACGACTTTGAAGCTTTCTTT	CSVGTDDFEAFF
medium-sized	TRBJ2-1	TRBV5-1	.	TGCGCCAGCAGCTTGGTTGTGGGGACAAGTTACAATGAGCAGTTCTTC	CASSLVVGTSYNEQFF
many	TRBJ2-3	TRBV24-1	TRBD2	TGTGCCACCAGTGATCTAGGACTAGCGGGAGGCCTTGCCCCTAGCACAGATACGCAGTATTTT	CATSDLGLAGGLAPSTDTQYF
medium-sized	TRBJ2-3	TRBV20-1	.	TGCAGTGCTAGGTCCGGGAGTCGGAGAGATACGCAGTATTTT	CSARSGSRRDTQYF
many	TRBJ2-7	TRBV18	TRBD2	TGTGCCAGCTCCCCCACTAGCGGGAGTAGTCACGAGCAGTACTTC	CASSPTSGSSHEQYF
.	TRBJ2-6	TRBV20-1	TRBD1	TGCAGTGCTACGGGACAGGGAGCCTCTGGGGCCAACTTCCTTACTTTC	CSATGQGASGANFLTF
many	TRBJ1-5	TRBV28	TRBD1	TGTGCCAGCAGGGGGACAGGGAGTTCTTGGGGTCAGCCCCAGCATTTT	CASRGTGSSWGQPQHF
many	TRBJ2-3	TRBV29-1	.	TGCAGCGTTGAGATGGGGGAAGGGTTCGGAGATACGCAGTATTTT	CSVEMGEGFGDTQYF
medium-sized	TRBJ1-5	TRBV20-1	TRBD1	TGCAGTGCTAGGCCGTATGACAGGGGAGGGCAGCCCCAGCATTTT	CSARPYDRGGQPQHF
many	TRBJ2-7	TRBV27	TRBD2	TGTGCCAGCAGCACCATAGCGGGAGTAAACTACGAGCAGTACTTC	CASSTIAGVNYEQYF
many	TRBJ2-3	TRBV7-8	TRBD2	TGTGCCAGCAGCTCTCCCGGGACTAGCGGGATTCGGACAGATACGCAGTATTTT	CASSSPGTSGIRTDTQYF
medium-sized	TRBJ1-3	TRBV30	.	TGTGCCTGGAGTGTCAGTGGAAACACCATATATTTT	CAWSVSGNTIYF
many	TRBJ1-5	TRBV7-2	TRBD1	TGTGCCAGCAGCTTAGAAGGGGGCGATCAGCCCCAGCATTTT	CASSLEGGDQPQHF
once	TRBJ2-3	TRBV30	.	TGTGCCTGGAGTGGTGCCCTGGGGGGCACAGATACGCAGTATTTT	CAWSGALGGTDTQYF
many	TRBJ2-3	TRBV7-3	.	TGTGCCAGCAGCTTAACGCCTTACACAGATACGCAGTATTTT	CASSLTPYTDTQYF
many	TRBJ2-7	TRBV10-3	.	TGTGCCATCAGTCGTACGGGGAACTACGAGCAGTACTTC	CAISRTGNYEQYF
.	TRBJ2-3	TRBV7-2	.	TGTGCCAGCAGCTTACTGGAGGGGTCCACAGATACGCAGTATTTT	CASSLLEGSTDTQYF
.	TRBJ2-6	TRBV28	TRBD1	TGTGCCAGCAGTCGGGGACAGGGGGCCGGGGCTGGGGCCAACGTCCTGACTTTC	CASSRGQGAGAGANVLTF
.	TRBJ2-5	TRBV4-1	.	TGCCCCAGCAGCCCCGCGGGAATGCAGGAGACCCAGTACTTC	CPSSPAGMQETQYF
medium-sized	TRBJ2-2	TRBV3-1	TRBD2	TGTGCCAGCAGCCAGATAGCGGGAGGGGAGAACACCGGGGAGCTGTTTTTT	CASSQIAGGENTGELFF
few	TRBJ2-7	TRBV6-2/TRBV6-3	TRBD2	TGTGCCAGCAGTTTGGCGCGGACTAGCTGGGTGCAGTACTTC	CASSLARTSWVQYF
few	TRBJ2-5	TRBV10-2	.	TGCGCCAGCAGTGGGAGCCCGAACCAAGAGACCCAGTACTTC	CASSGSPNQETQYF
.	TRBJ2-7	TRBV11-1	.	TGTGCCAGCAGCCCGTACCGGGACGTAACCTACGAGCAGTACTTC	CASSPYRDVTYEQYF
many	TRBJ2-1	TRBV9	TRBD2	TGTGCCAGCACCCGACTAGCGGGAGGGCCCTACAATGAGCAGTTCTTC	CASTRLAGGPYNEQFF
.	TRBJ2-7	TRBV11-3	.	TGTGCCAGCAGCTTATTTCACCCCTACGAGCAGTACTTC	CASSLFHPYEQYF
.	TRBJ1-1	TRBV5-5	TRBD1	TGTGCCAGCAGCTCTGGACAGGGGGCGCGGGGGACTGAAGCTTTCTTT	CASSSGQGARGTEAFF
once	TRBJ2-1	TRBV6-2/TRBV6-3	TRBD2	TGTGCCAGCAGTGAATTGGGCGGGGGTTCCTACAATGAGCAGTTCTTC	CASSELGGGSYNEQFF
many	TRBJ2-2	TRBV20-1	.	TGCAGTGCTAGAAGCGTTTTTGGTCGCGGGCTTGGCACCGGGGAGCTGTTTTTT	CSARSVFGRGLGTGELFF
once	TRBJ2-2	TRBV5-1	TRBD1	TGCGCCAGTAAGACAGGGTCGGAGAACACCGGGGAGCTGTTTTTT	CASKTGSENTGELFF
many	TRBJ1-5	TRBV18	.	TGTGCCAGCTCAAAGGACGGGAATCAGCCCCAGCATTTT	CASSKDGNQPQHF
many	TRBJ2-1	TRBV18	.	TGTGCCAGCTCACCACCTAGCGTCGTGGATGAGCAGTTCTTC	CASSPPSVVDEQFF
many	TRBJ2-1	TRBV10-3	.	TGTGCCATCAGGACTAGTATGAATGAGCAGTTCTTC	CAIRTSMNEQFF
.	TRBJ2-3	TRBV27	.	TGTGCCAGCAGTGCTACTAGCACAGATACGCAGTATTTT	CASSATSTDTQYF
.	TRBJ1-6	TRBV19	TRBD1	TGTGCCAGTAGTGTCGCAGGGGGCGATTCACCCCTCCACTTT	CASSVAGGDSPLHF
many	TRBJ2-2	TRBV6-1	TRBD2	TGTGCCAGCACCCCCGGGACTAGCGGGCGACCCACCGGGGAGCTGTTTTTT	CASTPGTSGRPTGELFF
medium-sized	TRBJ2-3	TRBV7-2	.	TGTGCCAGCAGCTTACTCTCAGGGGCTCTAGATACGCAGTATTTT	CASSLLSGALDTQYF